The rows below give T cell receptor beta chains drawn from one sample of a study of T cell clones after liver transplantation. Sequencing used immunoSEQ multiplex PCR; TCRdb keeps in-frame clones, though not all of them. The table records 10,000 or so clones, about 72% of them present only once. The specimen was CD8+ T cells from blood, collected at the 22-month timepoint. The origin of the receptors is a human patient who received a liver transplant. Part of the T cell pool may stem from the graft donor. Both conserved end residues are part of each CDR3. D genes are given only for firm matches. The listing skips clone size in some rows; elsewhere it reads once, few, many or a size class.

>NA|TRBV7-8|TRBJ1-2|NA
CASSSGRFGGGYGYTF
TGTGCCAGCAGCTCGGGGCGGTTCGGGGGCGGCTATGGCTACACCTTC
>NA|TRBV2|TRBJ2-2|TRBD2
CASEAGANTGELFF
TGTGCCAGCGAAGCGGGGGCGAACACCGGGGAGCTGTTTTTT
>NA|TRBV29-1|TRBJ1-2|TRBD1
CSVEDRTGYGYTF
TGCAGCGTTGAAGATCGGACAGGGTATGGCTACACCTTC
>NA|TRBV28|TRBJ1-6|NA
CASSQTGLGYNSPLHF
TGTGCCAGCAGCCAGACGGGTTTGGGCTATAATTCACCCCTCCACTTT
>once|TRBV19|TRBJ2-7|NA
CASSINRAYEQYF
TGTGCCAGTAGTATCAACAGGGCCTACGAGCAGTACTTC
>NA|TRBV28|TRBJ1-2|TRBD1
CASSSFGQGYGYTF
TGTGCCAGCAGTTCCTTCGGACAGGGCTATGGCTACACCTTC
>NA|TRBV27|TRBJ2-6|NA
CASSLSRDVLTF
TGTGCCAGCAGTTTATCCCGAGACGTCCTGACTTTC
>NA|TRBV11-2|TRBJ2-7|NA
CASSQTLPGEQYF
TGTGCCAGCAGCCAGACACTGCCGGGAGAGCAGTACTTC
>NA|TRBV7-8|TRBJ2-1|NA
CASSLAVGSYNEQFF
TGTGCCAGCAGCTTAGCGGTAGGCTCCTACAATGAGCAGTTCTTC
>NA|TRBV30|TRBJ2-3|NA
CASADEGDTQYF
TGTGCCAGCGCTGACGAGGGAGATACGCAGTATTTT
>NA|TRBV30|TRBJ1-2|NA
CAWSGQAPAWFYGYTF
TGTGCCTGGAGTGGGCAGGCCCCCGCATGGTTCTATGGCTACACCTTC
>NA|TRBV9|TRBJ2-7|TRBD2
CASSPSGGFSYEQYF
TGTGCCAGCAGCCCCAGCGGGGGGTTTTCCTACGAGCAGTACTTC
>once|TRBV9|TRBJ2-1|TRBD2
CASSVTSGGPYNEQFF
TGTGCCAGCAGCGTAACCAGCGGGGGGCCCTACAATGAGCAGTTCTTC
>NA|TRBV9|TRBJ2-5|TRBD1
CASSENYRGREEETQYF
TGTGCCAGCAGCGAAAACTACAGGGGGCGCGAGGAAGAGACCCAGTACTTC
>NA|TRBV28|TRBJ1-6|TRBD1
CASSLTGASYNSPLHF
TGTGCCAGCAGTCTGACAGGGGCCTCCTATAATTCACCCCTCCACTTT
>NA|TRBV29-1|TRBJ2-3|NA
CSVVAVHNTPTDTQYF
TGCAGCGTTGTCGCCGTTCACAACACCCCCACAGATACGCAGTATTTT
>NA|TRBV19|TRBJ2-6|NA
CASKTVSGANVLTF
TGTGCCAGTAAGACGGTCTCTGGGGCCAACGTCCTGACTTTC
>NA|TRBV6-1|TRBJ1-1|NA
CASSEGRNTEAFF
TGTGCCAGCAGTGAAGGCAGGAACACTGAAGCTTTCTTT
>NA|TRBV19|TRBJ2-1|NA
CASSPSRDPYNEQFF
TGTGCCAGTAGTCCGTCCAGGGACCCCTACAATGAGCAGTTCTTC
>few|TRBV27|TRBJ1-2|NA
CASSLGQGLSGYTF
TGTGCCAGCAGTTTAGGGCAGGGGTTAAGTGGCTACACCTTC
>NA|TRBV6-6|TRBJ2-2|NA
CASSTTWAATGELFF
TGTGCCAGCAGTACTACCTGGGCTGCCACCGGGGAGCTGTTTTTT
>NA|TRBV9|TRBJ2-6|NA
CASETSYLKQSRANVLTF
TGTGCCAGCGAGACCTCGTACCTCAAACAAAGTCGGGCCAACGTCCTGACTTTC
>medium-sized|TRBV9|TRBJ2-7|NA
CASSVEQASREQYF
TGTGCCAGCAGCGTAGAACAGGCGAGTAGGGAGCAGTACTTC
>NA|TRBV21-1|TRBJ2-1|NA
CASRSERPSSYNEQFF
TGTGCCAGCAGAAGCGAACGGCCGAGCTCCTACAATGAGCAGTTCTTC
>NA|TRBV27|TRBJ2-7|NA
CASSEATTTYEQYF
TGTGCCAGCAGTGAAGCGACTACCACCTACGAGCAGTACTTC
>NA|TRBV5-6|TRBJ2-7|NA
CASSLPGYNYEQYF
TGTGCCAGCAGCTTGCCGGGATATAACTACGAGCAGTACTTC
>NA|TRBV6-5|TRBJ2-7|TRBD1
CASSYSRQGPYEQYF
TGTGCCAGCAGTTACTCCCGACAGGGCCCCTACGAGCAGTACTTC
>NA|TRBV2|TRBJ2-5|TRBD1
CASKAGQGGETQYF
TGTGCCAGCAAAGCGGGACAGGGAGGAGAGACCCAGTACTTC
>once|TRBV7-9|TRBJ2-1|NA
CASSPGTGPSPGEQFF
TGTGCCAGCAGTCCCGGCACCGGACCCAGTCCGGGTGAGCAGTTCTTC
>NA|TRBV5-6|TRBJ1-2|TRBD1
CASSLVQGATGYGYTF
TGTGCCAGCAGCTTGGTCCAGGGGGCGACGGGATATGGCTACACCTTC
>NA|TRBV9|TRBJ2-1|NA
CASSVGWGSEGPYNEQFF
TGTGCCAGCAGCGTAGGATGGGGCTCGGAGGGACCCTACAATGAGCAGTTCTTC
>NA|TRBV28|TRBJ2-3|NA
CASSFRGHGTDTQYF
TGTGCCAGCAGTTTTCGGGGGCACGGCACAGATACGCAGTATTTT
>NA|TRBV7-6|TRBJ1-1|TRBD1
CASSLPATGDTEAFF
TGTGCCAGCAGCTTACCCGCCACAGGGGACACTGAAGCTTTCTTT
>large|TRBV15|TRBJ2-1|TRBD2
CATSRSAGEEQFF
TGTGCCACCAGCAGATCCGCGGGAGAAGAGCAGTTCTTC
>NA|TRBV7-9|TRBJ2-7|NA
CASSLGGRESDEQYF
TGTGCCAGCAGCTTAGGGGGACGGGAGAGCGACGAGCAGTACTTC
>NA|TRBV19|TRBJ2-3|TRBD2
CASSVDFGGRVTDTQYF
TGTGCCAGTAGTGTGGACTTTGGCGGGAGGGTCACAGATACGCAGTATTTT
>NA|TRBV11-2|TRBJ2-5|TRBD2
CASSLDGGGAREQYF
TGTGCCAGCAGCTTAGACGGCGGGGGGGCGAGGGAGCAGTACTTC
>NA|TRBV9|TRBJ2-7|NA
CASSVAPSDISSSYEQYF
TGTGCCAGCAGCGTAGCCCCTTCCGACATCTCGAGCTCCTACGAGCAGTACTTC
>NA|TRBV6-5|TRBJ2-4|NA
CASGAVRGECRYF
TGTGCCAGCGGCGCGGTCCGTGGCGAGTGTAGGTACTTC
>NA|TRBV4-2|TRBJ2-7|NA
CASSQSDYEQYF
TGTGCCAGCAGCCAATCCGATTACGAGCAGTACTTC
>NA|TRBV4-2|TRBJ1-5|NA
CASSQDWVGGGRGQPQHF
TGTGCCAGCAGCCAAGATTGGGTAGGTGGAGGGAGGGGTCAGCCCCAGCATTTT
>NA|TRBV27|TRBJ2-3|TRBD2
CASSLLAGGTTDTQYF
TGTGCCAGCAGTCTATTAGCGGGGGGAACCACAGATACGCAGTATTTT
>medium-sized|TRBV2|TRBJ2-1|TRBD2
CASSARGGGPYNEQFF
TGTGCCAGCAGTGCCCGGGGCGGGGGGCCGTACAATGAGCAGTTCTTC
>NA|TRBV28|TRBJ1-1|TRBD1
CASSYRGERTEAFF
TGTGCCAGCAGTTACAGGGGTGAAAGGACTGAAGCTTTCTTT
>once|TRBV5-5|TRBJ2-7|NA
CASGSGDREYF
TGTGCCAGCGGATCAGGGGATCGGGAGTACTTC
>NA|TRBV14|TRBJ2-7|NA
CASSQTGFNEQYF
TGTGCCAGCAGCCAAACAGGGTTCAACGAGCAGTACTTC
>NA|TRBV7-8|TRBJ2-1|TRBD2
CASRSLAGGGGEQFF
TGTGCCAGCAGGTCACTAGCGGGGGGAGGGGGTGAGCAGTTCTTC
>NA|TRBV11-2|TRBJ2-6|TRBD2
CASSSWLAGSGANVLTF
TGTGCCAGCAGTAGCTGGCTAGCGGGGTCGGGGGCCAACGTCCTGACTTTC
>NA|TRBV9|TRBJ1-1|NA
CASSVSGPPTTEAFF
TGTGCCAGCAGCGTTTCGGGACCCCCAACCACTGAAGCTTTCTTT
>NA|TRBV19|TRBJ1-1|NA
CASSIAPNTEAFF
TGTGCCAGTAGTATAGCTCCGAACACTGAAGCTTTCTTT
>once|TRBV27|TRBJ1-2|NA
CASSSGGGYGYTF
TGTGCCAGCAGTTCCGGAGGGGGCTATGGCTACACCTTC
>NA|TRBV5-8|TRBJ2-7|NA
CASNPRGDPNYEQYF
TGTGCCAGCAATCCTAGGGGGGACCCTAACTACGAGCAGTACTTC
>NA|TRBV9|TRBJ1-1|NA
CASSGRSGAFF
TGTGCCAGCAGCGGGCGATCGGGGGCTTTCTTT
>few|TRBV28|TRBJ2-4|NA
CASSPGSSLAKNIQYF
TGTGCCAGCAGCCCCGGGAGTTCCTTAGCCAAAAACATTCAGTACTTC
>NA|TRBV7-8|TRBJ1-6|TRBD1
CASSLGRTGSSPLHF
TGTGCCAGCAGCTTAGGACGGACAGGGTCTTCACCCCTCCACTTT
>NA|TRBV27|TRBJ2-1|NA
CASTRIWQTYNEQFF
TGTGCCAGCACCCGTATTTGGCAGACCTACAATGAGCAGTTCTTC
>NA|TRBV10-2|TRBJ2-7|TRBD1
CASSVQTLTGTVLSYEQYF
TGCGCCAGCAGTGTACAGACTTTGACAGGGACGGTCCTCTCCTACGAGCAGTACTTC
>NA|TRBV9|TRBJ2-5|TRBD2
CASSVGGLAEETQYF
TGTGCCAGCAGCGTAGGAGGACTAGCGGAAGAGACCCAGTACTTC
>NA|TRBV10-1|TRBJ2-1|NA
CASSESGRPYNEQFF
TGCGCCAGCAGTGAGTCGGGCAGGCCCTACAATGAGCAGTTCTTC
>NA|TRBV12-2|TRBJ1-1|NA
CASRLAEGGTTEAFF
TGTGCAAGTCGCTTAGCGGAGGGAGGGACCACTGAAGCTTTCTTT